The 8 T cell receptor beta chains below come from one sample, sequenced in a study of T-cell memory formation after mild COVID-19. Via MiXCR, TCRdb re-called the 5' RACE reads, giving one row per CDR3 protein. The sample consists of fewer than 200,000 distinct CDR3 sequences, 15% to 20% of them appearing once. Sequenced input: PBMCs or a T cell subset sorted from them (not recorded which). These receptors were collected from a man younger than 35 who had mild COVID-19 (a few samples of this study predate the infection). Cell type and time point are not known.

The table lists this clonotype with a few counts. This chain links TRBV4-3 with TRBJ2-5, with a weak D call TRBD1 (6 bases). This CDR3 region has 14 residues. Trimming left V 0 bases short and J 5 bases short, with 10 bases between. The germline V gene has CDR1 LGHNA and CDR2 YSLEER. CDR3 coding DNA: TGCGCCAGCAGCCAAGATCCCAGGGGTGAGACCCAGTACTTC. It is translated as CASSQDPRGETQYF.

This clonotype was observed a handful of times. This rearrangement joins TRBV5-1 to TRBJ2-7; TRBD1 matches 9 bases. The V and J ends lost 1 base and 5 bases, in that order; junction bases with no gene match: 7. CDR3 length: 15 residues. Germline assignment: CDR1 SGHRS and CDR2 YFSETQ. CDR3 nucleotide sequence: TGCGCCAGCAGCTTGCGTGGGACAGGGCTCCACGAGCAGTACTTC. Its translation is CASSLRGTGLHEQYF.

The rearrangement joins TRBV11-2 to TRBJ2-2, with no clear D. Trimming removed 3 bases at V and 8 bases at J, with 7 bases between. This CDR3 has 12 amino acids. Per the germline V gene, CDR1 is SGHAT and CDR2 is FQNNGV. CDR3 nucleotides: TGTGCCAGCAGCTTCTCCTTTGGGGAGCTGTTTTTT. It translates to CASSFSFGELFF.

This clonotype was detected a few times. J is TRBJ1-1 and V is TRBV5-1; 9 bases align to TRBD1. The CDR3 spans 13 residues. CDR1 is SGHRS, CDR2 YFSETQ, per germline. V gave up 4 bases and J gave up 10 bases; unmatched junction bases: 8. CDR3 protein: CASSPSGTGTAFF. CDR3 nucleotide sequence: TGCGCCAGCAGCCCTTCCGGGACAGGGACAGCTTTCTTT.

This clonotype was observed a handful of times. This chain connects TRBV24-1 to TRBJ1-5; TRBD1 matches at 8 bases. The CDR3 totals 18 residues. The germline CDR1 and CDR2 sequences are KGHDR and SFDVKD. Germline trimming cut 5 bases from V and 3 bases from J; bases unmatched to any gene: 14. CDR3: CATSVKYDWTGSNQPQHF. CDR3 sequence (DNA): TGTGCCACCAGTGTTAAGTACGACTGGACAGGGTCCAATCAGCCCCAGCATTTT.

This chain's CDR3 is CASSPKRGLYEQYF. The CDR3 DNA sequence: TGTGCCAGCAGCCCGAAACGGGGCCTCTACGAGCAGTACTTC. V usage is TRBV6-5 and J usage is TRBJ2-7, with D perhaps being TRBD1 or TRBD2 (5 bases each). The germline V and J ends were trimmed by 6 bases and 3 bases, with 15 bases remaining between them. CDR3 length: 14 amino acids. Germline V gives CDR1 MNHEY, CDR2 SVGAGI.

In its sample, this clonotype was seen a few times. The rearrangement links TRBV2 to TRBJ2-2; D gene ambiguous. V was shortened by 8 bases and J by 2 bases, with 3 bases between the two germline ends. The CDR3 extends over 11 amino acids. In germline, CDR1 is SNHLY, CDR2 FYNNEI. The CDR3 sequence: CASENTGELFF. DNA for the CDR3: TGTGCCAGCGAAAACACCGGGGAGCTGTTTTTT.

This clonotype was counted between two and nine times. This chain uses TRBV4-1 with TRBJ2-1; TRBD1 aligns across 10 bases. V was clipped by 6 bases and J by 5 bases; unmatched bases: 1. Germline CDR1 is MGHRA and CDR2 is YSYEKL. This CDR3 spans 13 amino acids. As DNA, the CDR3 is TGCGCCAGCAGGGACAGGGGGAACAATGAGCAGTTCTTC. This gives the protein CASRDRGNNEQFF.